Listed below are T cell receptor beta chains from one sample, sequenced in a study of CD8 T cells in Susac syndrome. TCRdb recomputed calls from the immunoSEQ multiplex PCR reads with MiXCR, one row per CDR3 protein. Here the sample spans 150,000 to 200,000 distinct CDR3 sequences, approximately 95% being singletons. Material: CD8+ T cells from PBMCs. These receptors were obtained from a human donor with multiple sclerosis. Both conserved end residues are part of each CDR3. Fields, in order: clone size, J gene, V gene, D gene, CDR3 DNA, CDR3 protein. A D gene is named only where the DNA matches it firmly. Size tells how often a clone was seen (once, few, many) or the class of an expanded clone, and some rows leave it out.

clone_size: -; j_call: TRBJ2-2; v_call: TRBV15; d_call: -; cdr3_nt: TGTGCCACCAGCAGAACTGGACCAACCGGGGAGCTGTTTTTT; cdr3_aa: CATSRTGPTGELFF
clone_size: -; j_call: TRBJ1-4; v_call: TRBV27; d_call: TRBD1; cdr3_nt: TGTGCCAGCAGTCCCGGGACAGGGGGCGAAAAACTGTTTTTT; cdr3_aa: CASSPGTGGEKLFF
clone_size: -; j_call: TRBJ1-1; v_call: TRBV21-1; d_call: -; cdr3_nt: TGTGCCAGCAGCACCTTTGTGTGCGCGGGATTAGGGGCTTTCTTT; cdr3_aa: CASSTFVCAGLGAFF
clone_size: -; j_call: TRBJ1-5; v_call: TRBV4-1; d_call: -; cdr3_nt: TGCGCCAGCAGCCAACCTACAGGGAAGGTCAATCAGCCCCAGCATTTT; cdr3_aa: CASSQPTGKVNQPQHF
clone_size: -; j_call: TRBJ2-1; v_call: TRBV20-1; d_call: TRBD2; cdr3_nt: TGCAGTGCTAGGGGACTAGCGAGTTCCTACAATGAGCAGTTCTTC; cdr3_aa: CSARGLASSYNEQFF
clone_size: few; j_call: TRBJ1-1; v_call: TRBV20-1; d_call: -; cdr3_nt: TGCAGTGCTAGATGGGGGCTGAACACTGAAGCTTTCTTT; cdr3_aa: CSARWGLNTEAFF
clone_size: -; j_call: TRBJ1-2; v_call: TRBV29-1; d_call: TRBD1; cdr3_nt: TGCAGCGTTGAACCTGGGGACAGGGGTAGTAACTATGGCTACACCTTC; cdr3_aa: CSVEPGDRGSNYGYTF
clone_size: -; j_call: TRBJ1-1; v_call: TRBV9; d_call: TRBD1; cdr3_nt: TGTGCCAGCAGCGTCTCACAGGGGGGCACTGAAGCTTTCTTT; cdr3_aa: CASSVSQGGTEAFF
clone_size: -; j_call: TRBJ2-2; v_call: TRBV29-1; d_call: -; cdr3_nt: TGCAGCGTTGTCCTGTTTGGACAGAAAAACACCGGGGAGCTGTTTTTT; cdr3_aa: CSVVLFGQKNTGELFF
clone_size: -; j_call: TRBJ1-2; v_call: TRBV19; d_call: -; cdr3_nt: TGTGCCAGTAGATCCGGACAGACGAACTATGGCTACACCTTC; cdr3_aa: CASRSGQTNYGYTF
clone_size: -; j_call: TRBJ1-2; v_call: TRBV20-1; d_call: -; cdr3_nt: TGCAGTGCCGCGGGCAGGGACCTCGCTAACTATGGCTACACCTTC; cdr3_aa: CSAAGRDLANYGYTF
clone_size: once; j_call: TRBJ2-3; v_call: TRBV5-1; d_call: -; cdr3_nt: TGCGCCAGCAGCACCCCAGACGGGCCCTACACAGATACGCAGTATTTT; cdr3_aa: CASSTPDGPYTDTQYF
clone_size: -; j_call: TRBJ1-2; v_call: TRBV27; d_call: -; cdr3_nt: TGTGCCAGTTCGGGGGGTCGGAATAACTATGGCTACACCTTC; cdr3_aa: CASSGGRNNYGYTF
clone_size: -; j_call: TRBJ2-7; v_call: TRBV5-1; d_call: TRBD1; cdr3_nt: TGCGCCAGCAGCTTGCAAGGGGGCACCGAGCAGTACTTC; cdr3_aa: CASSLQGGTEQYF
clone_size: -; j_call: TRBJ2-7; v_call: TRBV30; d_call: TRBD1; cdr3_nt: TGTGCCTGGAGTGTCGGCAGGGGGCTCAACGAGCAGTACTTC; cdr3_aa: CAWSVGRGLNEQYF
clone_size: -; j_call: TRBJ2-5; v_call: TRBV24-1; d_call: TRBD1; cdr3_nt: TGTGCCACCAGACTAGGGACAGATTACCAAGAGACCCAGTACTTC; cdr3_aa: CATRLGTDYQETQYF
clone_size: -; j_call: TRBJ2-1; v_call: TRBV9; d_call: TRBD2; cdr3_nt: TGTGCCAGCAGCGGACTAGCGGGGGGGCACTACAATGAGCAGTTCTTC; cdr3_aa: CASSGLAGGHYNEQFF